These T cell receptor beta chains were read from a single sample in a study of T cells after yellow fever vaccination. Using its own MiXCR run on the 5' RACE reads, TCRdb lists one record per CDR3 protein. This sample has nearly 300,000 distinct CDR3 sequences, with 7.5% to 9.5% found just once. Material: CD4+ T cells sorted from PBMCs, obtained 5 days after the yellow fever booster vaccination. These receptor sequences come from a man aged 18-30 years who received the YFV17D yellow fever vaccine. CDR3s include the opening cysteine and the closing phenylalanine or tryptophan. A D gene is named only where the DNA matches it firmly. Part of the rows lack a size; the others show once, few, many or a class for expanded clones.

-	TRBD1	TRBV6-1	TRBJ2-7	CASSEGGTGLYEQYF	TGTGCCAGCAGTGAAGGGGGGACAGGGCTCTACGAGCAGTACTTC
-	-	TRBV3-1	TRBJ1-2	CASSLDLNYGYTF	TGTGCCAGCAGCTTGGATCTTAACTATGGCTACACCTTC
-	-	TRBV29-1	TRBJ1-3	CSVEEGTGNTIYF	TGCAGCGTTGAGGAAGGTACTGGAAACACCATATATTTT
-	TRBD2	TRBV7-8	TRBJ2-2	CASSLPSGGTGELFF	TGTGCCAGCAGCTTACCTAGCGGGGGTACCGGGGAGCTGTTTTTT
-	-	TRBV5-4	TRBJ1-6	CASSLNGGSYNSPLHF	TGTGCCAGCAGCTTGAACGGGGGCTCCTATAATTCACCCCTCCACTTT
few	-	TRBV7-3	TRBJ2-3	CASSNTGQRGMTQYF	TGTGCCAGCAGCAATACCGGGCAGCGCGGGATGACGCAGTATTTT
-	-	TRBV5-4	TRBJ2-2	CASSLPGTLGGELFF	TGTGCCAGCAGCCTGCCCGGGACCCTCGGCGGGGAGCTGTTTTTT
many	TRBD1	TRBV27	TRBJ2-2	CASSLQGSGGELFF	TGTGCCAGCAGTCTACAGGGGTCGGGCGGGGAGCTGTTTTTT
few	TRBD1	TRBV5-6	TRBJ2-1	CASSLGQGAFNEQFF	TGTGCCAGCAGCTTGGGACAGGGTGCATTCAATGAGCAGTTCTTC
-	TRBD1	TRBV12-3/TRBV12-4	TRBJ2-7	CASSLGTGPSYEQYF	TGTGCCAGCAGTCTAGGGACAGGACCCTCCTACGAGCAGTACTTC
few	-	TRBV5-1	TRBJ2-2	CASSLVGNGELFF	TGCGCCAGCAGCTTGGTGGGAAACGGGGAGCTGTTTTTT
few	TRBD1	TRBV19	TRBJ1-1	CASRRDRLASEAFF	TGTGCCAGTAGGCGGGACAGACTCGCCTCTGAAGCTTTCTTT
few	-	TRBV5-1	TRBJ1-3	CASSLDHSGNTIYF	TGCGCCAGCAGCTTAGATCACTCTGGAAACACCATATATTTT
-	-	TRBV9	TRBJ2-6	CASSVASRSSGANVLTF	TGTGCCAGCAGCGTAGCGTCGAGAAGCTCTGGGGCCAACGTCCTGACTTTC
few	TRBD2	TRBV20-1	TRBJ2-5	CSALQGLYQETQYF	TGCAGTGCCCTTCAGGGACTATACCAAGAGACCCAGTACTTC
-	-	TRBV5-1	TRBJ1-2	CASRALGADLYTF	TGCGCCAGCAGGGCTTTGGGGGCCGACCTCTACACCTTC